The 29 T cell receptor beta chains below all came from one sample that was sequenced in a study of shared clonotypes between healthy human individuals. Profiled with immunoSEQ multiplex PCR; TCRdb holds only in-frame clones, not every one. Found here are some 1,400,000 clones, roughly 96% of them singletons; the top ten hold more than 0.9%. What was sequenced was naive CD4+ T cells sorted from blood. The subset is: CD45RA+ positively selected. The receptors here all came from a man aged 25 to 45 in good health.

This chain uses TRBV15 with TRBJ2-1, with TRBD2 matching 11 bases. CDR3 length: 15 residues. Trimming removed 1 base from V and 7 bases from J; junction bases left unmatched: 3. Per germline, CDR1 LNHNV and CDR2 YYDKDF (reference sequence). This CDR3 is CATSRGLAGLNEQFF. The CDR3 DNA reads TGTGCCACCAGCAGAGGACTAGCGGGACTGAATGAGCAGTTCTTC.

CDR3: CASSHWDYGYTF. Here the CDR3 DNA reads TGTGCCAGCAGCCACTGGGACTATGGCTACACCTTC. The gene calls are TRBV11-2 and TRBJ1-2; no firm D call. With 5 bases removed from V and 3 bases from J, the gap between germline ends came to 7 bases. The CDR3 totals 12 residues. The germline CDR1 and CDR2 sequences are SGHAT and FQNNGV.

The gene calls are TRBV11-2 and TRBJ2-2; 10 bases fit TRBD2. Trimming at V came to 6 bases and at J to 6 bases, leaving 10 bases not matched to a gene. The germline V gene encodes CDR1 SGHAT and CDR2 FQNNGV. There are 16 residues in the CDR3. The CDR3 spells CASRSLAGGVSGELFF. As DNA, the CDR3 is TGTGCCAGCAGATCTTTAGCGGGAGGTGTCTCCGGGGAGCTGTTTTTT.

The gene calls are TRBV27 and TRBJ2-3, with D perhaps given as TRBD1 or TRBD2 (5 bases each). The V and J ends lost 3 bases and 1 base respectively, with 8 bases between them. The CDR3 length is 14 residues. The V gene's germline CDR1 is MNHEY and CDR2 SMNVEV (reference sequence). CDR3 nucleotides: TGTGCCAGCAGTTTGGGGGTAGGCACAGATACGCAGTATTTT. This codes for CASSLGVGTDTQYF.

A word on this clone: This specimen includes other DNA sequences encoding the same CDR3. The J gene is TRBJ1-1, the V gene TRBV2; D call uncertain. The CDR3 spans 12 residues. Germline V gives CDR1 SNHLY, CDR2 FYNNEI. The ends were cut back, 4 bases at V and 0 bases at J, with 3 bases in the middle. The CDR3 coding sequence is TGTGCCAGCAGTGTTATGAACACTGAAGCTTTCTTT. Amino acid sequence: CASSVMNTEAFF.

V gene TRBV30 combines with J gene TRBJ1-5; D gene uncertain. The CDR3 has 16 residues. Trimming left V 2 bases short and J 2 bases short, with 16 bases between. Per germline, CDR1 GTSNPN and CDR2 SVGIG (reference sequence). CDR3 nucleotide sequence: TGTGCCTGGAGTCCGATCGGGAGAGGAGGCAATCAGCCCCAGCATTTT. Translating it yields CAWSPIGRGGNQPQHF.

J is TRBJ1-5 and V is TRBV29-1; D possibly corresponds to TRBD1 (6 bases). The V gene's germline CDR1 is SQVTM and CDR2 ANQGSEA. V was trimmed by 4 bases and J by 5 bases, leaving 12 bases between them. The CDR3 is 13 amino acids. CDR3 bases: TGCAGCGTTGGGGAAGGGGGGTATCAGCCCCAGCATTTT. Encoded protein: CSVGEGGYQPQHF.

The CDR3 DNA is TGTGCCAGCAGCCAAGAATCAGGACAGGGAATCTGGGGGACCTACGAGCAGTACTTC. As protein: CASSQESGQGIWGTYEQYF. The chain couples TRBV14 to TRBJ2-7; 8 bases agree with TRBD1. The CDR3 contains 19 residues. V was clipped by 0 bases and J by 2 bases; unmatched bases: 15. CDR1 and CDR2 from the germline V gene are SGHDN and FVKESK.

The genes are TRBV6-5 and TRBJ2-1, with no clear D. V lost 2 bases, J lost 5 bases, and 7 bases lay in between. This CDR3 has 13 residues. The germline gives CDR1 MNHEY, CDR2 SVGAGI. The CDR3 is CASSYRRNNEQFF. In DNA, the CDR3 is TGTGCCAGCAGTTACCGACGAAACAATGAGCAGTTCTTC.

This sequence joins TRBV18 and TRBJ1-4, with D possibly TRBD1 on 5 matching bases. V dropped 8 bases and J dropped 8 bases, with 15 bases sitting between them. In germline, CDR1 is KGHSH, CDR2 LQKENI. This CDR3 is 13 amino acids long. The CDR3 DNA sequence: TGTGCCAGCCAGGTCCGGACAACAGAAAAACTGTTTTTT. Translation gives CASQVRTTEKLFF.

The chain has TRBV27 and TRBJ2-1; D is uncertain. V was shortened by 0 bases and J by 6 bases, with 9 bases between the two germline ends. CDR3 length: 14 residues. Germline CDR1 and CDR2: MNHEY and SMNVEV (reference sequence). The CDR3: CASSLSGFGNEQFF. The CDR3 DNA is TGTGCCAGCAGTTTATCGGGGTTTGGCAATGAGCAGTTCTTC.

As DNA, the CDR3 is TGTGCCAGCAGCTTAGACATATCTAACTATGGCTACACCTTC. Translation: CASSLDISNYGYTF. The chain is built from TRBV7-9 and TRBJ1-2; D unclear. CDR1 is SEHNR, CDR2 FQNEAQ, per germline (reference sequence). The CDR3 loop spans 14 amino acids. Trimming took 1 base from V and 0 from J, leaving 6 bases between them.

This clone was detected once. The chain combines TRBV6-6 with TRBJ1-2; D uncertain. CDR1 and CDR2 from the germline V gene are MNHNY and SVGAGI (reference sequence). The V end lost 0 bases, the J end lost 4 bases, and 9 bases lay between the germline ends. The CDR3 runs to 14 residues. In nucleotides, the CDR3 is TGTGCCAGCAGTTACTCTGAAAGGGCCTATGGCTACACCTTC. Protein product: CASSYSERAYGYTF.

V is TRBV5-4 and J is TRBJ1-2; 9 bases agree with TRBD1. The germline V gene encodes CDR1 SGHNT and CDR2 YYREEE (reference sequence). This CDR3 comprises 15 residues. V dropped 4 bases and J dropped 2; count of bases not matched to a gene: 6. The CDR3 nucleotides are TGTGCCAGCAGCGACGGACAGGGGAGAAACTATGGCTACACCTTC. Encoded protein: CASSDGQGRNYGYTF.

The V call is TRBV5-1, the J call TRBJ2-7; 12 positions match TRBD2. The CDR3 has 17 amino acids. CDR1 is SGHRS and CDR2 is YFSETQ in the germline V gene. V trimming: 0 bases; J trimming: 1 base; junction bases outside the gene matches: 5. CDR3 in DNA: TGCGCCAGCAGCTTGGGACTAGCGGGAGTACAATCCTACGAGCAGTACTTC. This codes for CASSLGLAGVQSYEQYF.

This chain uses TRBV2 with TRBJ1-4; 7 bases are a match to TRBD1. This CDR3 comprises 13 residues. Trimming at V came to 8 bases and at J to 8 bases, leaving 8 bases not matched to a gene. Germline V gene lookup returns CDR1 SNHLY and CDR2 FYNNEI. The CDR3 sequence is CASQGGSGEKLFF. The DNA of the CDR3 is TGTGCCAGCCAAGGGGGCTCTGGAGAAAAACTGTTTTTT.

This chain connects TRBV30 to TRBJ2-2, with TRBD1 matching 12 bases. Losses at the gene ends were 5 bases for V and 6 bases for J; bases not matched to a gene: 4. The germline V gene encodes CDR1 GTSNPN and CDR2 SVGIG (reference sequence). The length of the CDR3 is 14 residues. CDR3 in amino acids: CAWLGQGAAGELFF. CDR3 sequence (DNA): TGTGCCTGGTTGGGACAGGGGGCAGCCGGGGAGCTGTTTTTT. Filled out from reference TRBV30 and TRBJ2-2, the complete variable domain reads SQTIHQWPATLVQPVGSPLSLECTVEGTSNPNLYWYRQAAGRGLQLLFYSVGIGQISSEVPQNLSASRPQDRQFILSSKKLLLSDSGFYLCAWLGQGAAGELFFGEGSRLTVL.

This chain uses TRBV2 with TRBJ2-2, with 7 bases matching TRBD1. Looked up from germline, CDR1 is SNHLY and CDR2 is FYNNEI. The V gene end was trimmed by 8 bases and the J gene end by 5 bases; junction bases not matched to a gene: 8. The CDR3 loop spans 14 amino acids. The CDR3 DNA reads as TGTGCCAGCGCGTGGGGACAGCCAACCGGGGAGCTGTTTTTT. Residues: CASAWGQPTGELFF.

V and J are TRBV4-1 and TRBJ2-7; 11 nucleotides match TRBD2. V gave up 4 bases and J gave up 4 bases; unmatched junction bases: 9. This CDR3 has 16 amino acids. CDR1 and CDR2 (germline): MGHRA, YSYEKL. CDR3 nucleotide sequence: TGCGCCAGCAGCCGACTACCCGGGACTAGCGGTTACGAGCAGTACTTC. Translation gives CASSRLPGTSGYEQYF.

The CDR3 is CASSVSGADESHTQYF. CDR3 nucleotide sequence: TGTGCCAGCAGCGTATCGGGGGCAGATGAGTCACATACGCAGTATTTT. The V and J genes are TRBV9 and TRBJ2-3; the D gene could be TRBD1 or TRBD2 (6 bases each). This CDR3 is built from 16 residues. With 1 base removed from V and 7 bases from J, the gap between germline ends came to 19 bases. The germline CDR1 and CDR2 sequences are SGDLS and YYNGEE.

This clone came up once. The gene calls are TRBV11-2 and TRBJ2-5; 9 nucleotides line up with TRBD1. Trimming removed 2 bases from V and 5 bases from J; junction bases left unmatched: 12. The CDR3 runs to 17 residues. Germline CDR1 and CDR2: SGHAT and FQNNGV. This chain's CDR3 is CASSLLPLDRGGETQYF. The CDR3 nucleotides read TGTGCCAGCAGCTTATTACCACTCGACAGGGGGGGTGAGACCCAGTACTTC. The whole variable domain, filled in from reference TRBV11-2 and TRBJ2-5, reads EAGVAQSPRYKIIEKRQSVAFWCNPISGHATLYWYQQILGQGPKLLIQFQNNGVVDDSQLPKDRFSAERLKGVDSTLKIQPAKLEDSAVYLCASSLLPLDRGGETQYFGPGTRLLVL.

This chain uses TRBV10-1 with TRBJ2-3; 7 nucleotides align to TRBD1. In germline, CDR1 is WNHNN, CDR2 SYGVQD (reference sequence). The trim removed 0 bases at V and 3 bases at J, leaving 6 bases unmatched. The CDR3 consists of 16 residues. The CDR3 sequence is CASSESTGRGTDTQYF. As DNA, the CDR3 is TGCGCCAGCAGTGAGTCGACGGGCAGGGGGACAGATACGCAGTATTTT.

The chain couples TRBV7-2 to TRBJ2-7; 11 bases agree with TRBD2. Trimming took 4 bases from V and 3 from J; bases not matched to a gene: 5. CDR3 length: 15 amino acids. Germline lookup yields CDR1 SGHTA and CDR2 FQGNSA. The CDR3 protein is CASSSELAGVYEQYF. The DNA of the CDR3 is TGTGCCAGCAGCTCAGAACTAGCGGGAGTCTACGAGCAGTACTTC.

The CDR3 bases are TGTGCCAGCAGTTTTCCTGGACTAGTTCCCGAGCAGTACTTC. Its protein is CASSFPGLVPEQYF. The V and J genes are TRBV28 and TRBJ2-7, with 7 positions matching TRBD2. V lost 3 bases to trimming and J lost 6 bases; unmatched junction nucleotides: 8. CDR3 size: 14 residues. In germline, CDR1 is MDHEN, CDR2 SYDVKM.

The V and J genes are TRBV27 and TRBJ2-3; 7 positions agree with TRBD2. Trimming took 8 bases from V and 7 from J; bases not matched to a gene: 15. In germline, CDR1 is MNHEY, CDR2 SMNVEV (reference sequence). There are 15 residues in the CDR3. CDR3 in DNA: TGTGCCAGCGGGAGAGCTAGCGGACGTACCAATACGCAGTATTTT. Amino acid sequence: CASGRASGRTNTQYF.

The chain combines TRBV5-5 with TRBJ2-1, with 10 nucleotides matching TRBD2. CDR1 and CDR2 from the germline V gene are SGHKS and YYEKEE (reference sequence). V lost 4 bases and J lost 7; bases outside the gene matches: 8. The CDR3 runs 15 residues. CDR3: CASSQREGTLNEQFF. CDR3 bases: TGTGCCAGCAGCCAGCGGGAGGGCACTTTGAATGAGCAGTTCTTC.

V and J are TRBV19 and TRBJ1-5; 9 nucleotides line up with TRBD1. Germline V lookup: CDR1 LNHDA, CDR2 SQIVND (reference sequence). Unmatched junction bases numbered 13, after V lost 7 bases and J lost 6 bases. There are 16 residues in the CDR3. CDR3 region: CASNTMDRGGVQPQHF. In nucleotides, the CDR3 is TGTGCCAGTAATACCATGGACAGGGGTGGGGTTCAGCCCCAGCATTTT.

This sequence joins TRBV18 and TRBJ2-3; no firm D call. Germline V gene lookup returns CDR1 KGHSH and CDR2 LQKENI. V was pared by 3 bases and J by 0 bases, with 13 bases between. The CDR3 extends over 16 amino acids. Written as DNA, the CDR3 is TGTGCCAGCTCACCCTATACACAACCTAGCACAGATACGCAGTATTTT. Amino acid sequence: CASSPYTQPSTDTQYF.

This clone was observed once. The V call is TRBV14, the J call TRBJ2-2, with 7 bases fitting TRBD2. V shed 6 bases, J shed 6 bases, and the junction held 10 bases outside the gene matches. The CDR3 sequence is 15 residues long. CDR1 and CDR2 (germline): SGHDN, FVKESK. CDR3 bases: TGTGCCAGCAGACGAAGCGGGATGATCGCCGGGGAGCTGTTTTTT. It encodes CASRRSGMIAGELFF.